The text below deals with one T cell receptor (beta chain). Germline CDR1 SQVTM, CDR2 ANQGSEA. CDR3 length: 14 amino acids. Deletions cut 7 bases from V and 4 bases from J, with 16 bases between. The data derive from a study of blood T cell repertoires in COVID-19. Study information: Italy, Spain and the United States were the sources of the convalescent and acute COVID-19 samples.

Authors' data handling: Researchers report that nucleated cell counts were estimated from reference gene primer amplification. Repertoires were generated with immunoSEQ multiplex PCR, while TCRdb's copy carries only in-frame clones and drops some. That table gives V, J and clone size, and the DNA gave D and trimming. The sample comprises about 120,000 clones, about 86% of which are singletons, and about 2% rests with the top ten. The chain combines TRBV29-1 with TRBJ1-4, with D possibly matching TRBD1 (5 bases). The origin of this receptor is a woman aged 50 to 60 with acute or convalescent COVID-19. The specimen sequenced was peripheral blood. CDR3 nucleotides: TGCAGCGCGTCTTTGGGGCTGATTAATGAAAAACTGTTTTTT. It encodes CSASLGLINEKLFF.